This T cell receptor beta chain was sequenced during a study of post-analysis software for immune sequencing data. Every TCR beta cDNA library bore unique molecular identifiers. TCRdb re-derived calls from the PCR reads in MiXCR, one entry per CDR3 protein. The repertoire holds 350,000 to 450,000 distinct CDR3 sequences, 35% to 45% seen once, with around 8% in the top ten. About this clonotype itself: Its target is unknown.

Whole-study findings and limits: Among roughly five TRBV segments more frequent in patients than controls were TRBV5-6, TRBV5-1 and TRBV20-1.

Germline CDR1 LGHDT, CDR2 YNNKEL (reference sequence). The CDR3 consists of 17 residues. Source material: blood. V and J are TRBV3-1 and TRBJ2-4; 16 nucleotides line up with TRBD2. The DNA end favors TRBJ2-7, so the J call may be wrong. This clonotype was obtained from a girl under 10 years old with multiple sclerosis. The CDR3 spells CASSHGTSGGVWNEQYF. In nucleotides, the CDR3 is TGTGCCAGCAGCCACGGGACTAGCGGGGGGGTATGGAACGAGCAGTACTTC.